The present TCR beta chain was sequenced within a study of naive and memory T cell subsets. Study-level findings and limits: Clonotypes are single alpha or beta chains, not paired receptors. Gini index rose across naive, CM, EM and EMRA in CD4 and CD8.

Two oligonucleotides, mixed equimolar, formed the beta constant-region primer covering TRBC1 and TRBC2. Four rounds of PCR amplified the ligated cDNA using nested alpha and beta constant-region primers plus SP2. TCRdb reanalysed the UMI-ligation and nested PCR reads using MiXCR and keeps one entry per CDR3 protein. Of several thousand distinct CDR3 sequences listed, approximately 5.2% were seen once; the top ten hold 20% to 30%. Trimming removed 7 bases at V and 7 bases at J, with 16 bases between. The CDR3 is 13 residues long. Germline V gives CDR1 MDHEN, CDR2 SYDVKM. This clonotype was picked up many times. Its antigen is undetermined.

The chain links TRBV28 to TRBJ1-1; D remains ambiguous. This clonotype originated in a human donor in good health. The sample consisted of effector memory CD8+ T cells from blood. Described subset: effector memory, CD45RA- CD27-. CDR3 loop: CASIPNWGSEAFF. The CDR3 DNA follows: TGTGCCAGCATCCCCAATTGGGGAAGTGAAGCTTTCTTT.